The clone carrying this TCR beta chain was seen just once. The data were obtained in a study of shared clonotypes between healthy human individuals. Once extracted for a subset, genomic DNA was divided evenly among several immunoSEQ plates. The data were produced by immunoSEQ multiplex PCR, yet TCRdb's version contains in-frame clones alone and is incomplete. The repertoire holds around 1.1 million clones, with about 72% as singletons. Germline V CDR1 and CDR2: MNHEY, SVGAGI. This CDR3 comprises 16 residues. Trimming removed 0 bases at V and 4 bases at J, with 14 bases between. The chain employs TRBV6-5 and TRBJ2-3, with no clear D. The TCR comes from a man younger than 35 in good health. Some clones in this sample may be carry-over from other donors' samples. What was sequenced was memory CD4+ T cells from PBMCs. Subset described: CD45RA-negative fraction. The DNA for the CDR3 is TGTGCCAGCAGTTACTCGATTCCCCGGAAGGCAGATACGCAGTATTTT. Residues: CASSYSIPRKADTQYF.